Each of the 18 T cell receptor beta chains below was sequenced from the same sample in a study of PD-1 blockade in classical Hodgkin lymphoma. The patients all showed relapse after autologous stem cell transplantation, while their brentuximab vedotin exposure varied. This table comes from immunoSEQ multiplex PCR, and its TCRdb copy is limited to in-frame clones, with some not included. The table records some 10,000 clones, approximately 80% of them present only once. The sample in question was peripheral blood mononuclear cells (PBMCs), obtained before the second cycle of nivolumab. The receptors come from a human donor with classical Hodgkin lymphoma.

The chain has TRBV7-6 and TRBJ2-7; D gene unclear. The CDR3 extends over 16 amino acids. The V end was cut by 2 bases, the J end by 2 bases, with 16 bases between. CDR1 SGHVS and CDR2 FNYEAQ come from the germline V gene. CDR3 bases: TGTGCCAGCAGCTTAACACGAGTAGGCTCGACCTACGAGCAGTACTTC. Its protein is CASSLTRVGSTYEQYF. Full variable domain (missing parts from reference TRBV7-6 and TRBJ2-7): GAGVSQSPRYKVTKRGQDVALRCDPISGHVSLYWYRQALGQGPEFLTYFNYEAQQDKSGLPNDRFSAERPEGSISTLTIQRTEQRDSAMYRCASSLTRVGSTYEQYFGPGTRLTVT.

V is TRBV6-1 and J is TRBJ1-4; tentative D call: TRBD1 (6 bases). The germline V and J ends were trimmed by 2 bases and 0 bases, with 22 bases remaining between them. There are 20 residues in the CDR3. Germline lookup yields CDR1 MNHNS and CDR2 SASEGT. CDR3 sequence reads: CASSEISGTGGWSTNEKLFF. In nucleotides, the CDR3 is TGTGCCAGCAGTGAAATTAGTGGTACGGGGGGCTGGTCAACTAATGAAAAACTGTTTTTT.

The J gene is TRBJ2-2, the V gene TRBV7-2; perhaps TRBD2 as D (5 bases). V was pared by 1 base and J by 7 bases, with 13 bases between. Germline CDR1 and CDR2: SGHTA and FQGNSA. There are 15 residues in the CDR3. The CDR3 DNA is TGTGCCAGCAGCTTAGTCTGTTGGGAGTGCGGGGAGCTGTTTTTT. It codes for CASSLVCWECGELFF. Full variable domain (rest looked up from reference TRBV7-2 and TRBJ2-2): GAGVSQSPSNKVTEKGKDVELRCDPISGHTALYWYRQSLGQGLEFLIYFQGNSAPDKSGLPSDRFSAERTGGSVSTLTIQRTQQEDSAVYLCASSLVCWECGELFFGEGSRLTVL.

The gene calls are TRBV6-4 and TRBJ2-3; 10 nucleotides match TRBD1. Germline lookup yields CDR1 MRHNA and CDR2 SNTAGT. The CDR3 spans 14 residues. V dropped 2 bases and J dropped 4; count of bases not matched to a gene: 0. CDR3 sequence (DNA): TGTGCCAGCAGTGACGGGACAGGGGCAGATACGCAGTATTTT. Protein: CASSDGTGADTQYF.

This clone was seen a handful of times. This rearrangement joins TRBV7-2 to TRBJ2-6; D not resolved. V dropped 4 bases and J dropped 0 bases, with 7 bases sitting between them. Germline CDR1 and CDR2: SGHTA and FQGNSA. CDR3 length: 15 amino acids. The CDR3 loop reads CASSSHPSGANVLTF. CDR3 DNA sequence: TGTGCCAGCAGCTCCCATCCCTCTGGGGCCAACGTCCTGACTTTC.

The rearrangement uses TRBV18 and TRBJ2-2; 7 bases match TRBD2. V was clipped by 6 bases and J by 5 bases; unmatched bases: 3. CDR1 KGHSH and CDR2 LQKENI come from the germline V gene. The CDR3 length is 13 residues. The chain's CDR3 is CASSDSGTGELFF. Here the CDR3 DNA reads TGTGCCAGCTCGGATAGCGGGACCGGGGAGCTGTTTTTT.

This clone was counted a single time. V and J are TRBV12-1 and TRBJ2-7; TRBD2, the table's D call, lacks a check against the DNA. TRBV12-1 is classified as a pseudogene. The CDR3 is 13 residues long. The CDR3 DNA is TGTGCCAGCAGCTTGAGCCCGGGGGGGGAGCAGTACTTC. It yields the protein CASSLSPGGEQYF.

Only one count was recorded for this clone. V and J are TRBV18 and TRBJ2-5; no clear D gene. The DNA matches TRBJ2-7 better at its end, which makes the J call doubtful. This CDR3 comprises 11 residues. CDR1 is KGHSH and CDR2 is LQKENI in the germline V gene. This CDR3 reads CASSSLNEQYF. The CDR3 coding sequence is TGTGCCAGCTCATCCCTGAACGAGCAGTACTTC.

The chain employs TRBV5-6 and TRBJ2-7; D call uncertain. Germline CDR1 SGHDT, CDR2 YYEEEE. V was pared by 1 base and J by 4 bases, with 6 bases between. This CDR3 has 12 residues. Here the CDR3 DNA reads TGTGCCAGCAGCTTGAGGGATTACGAGCAGTACTTC. Residues: CASSLRDYEQYF.

The table lists this clone with a count of one. The rearrangement links TRBV4-3 to TRBJ2-5, with D possibly being TRBD1 or TRBD2 (6 bases each). The CDR3 runs 15 residues. V lost 6 bases and J lost 5, with 19 bases in between. CDR1 LGHNA and CDR2 YSLEER come from the germline V gene. In DNA form, the CDR3 reads TGCGCCAGCAGTGCGACATCCGGGGGCAGGGAGACCCAGTACTTC. It is translated as CASSATSGGRETQYF.

V and J are TRBV28 and TRBJ2-3; no firm D call. The CDR3 loop spans 13 amino acids. Looked up from germline, CDR1 is MDHEN and CDR2 is SYDVKM. Trimming removed 7 bases at V and 6 bases at J, with 14 bases between. The CDR3 sequence: CASKNHLGDTQYF. The CDR3 DNA follows: TGTGCCAGCAAAAATCACCTAGGCGATACGCAGTATTTT.

The J gene is TRBJ1-2, the V gene TRBV6-1, with a tentative D call TRBD1 (6 bases). The CDR3 has 15 amino acids. Looked up from germline, CDR1 is MNHNS and CDR2 is SASEGT. V lost 4 bases to trimming and J lost 5 bases, with 17 bases between them. CDR3 bases: TGTGCCAGCAGTGCCGACGGGGGGCAGCATTATGGCTACACCTTC. Translated: CASSADGGQHYGYTF.

The chain is built from TRBV7-3 and TRBJ2-1; D possibly corresponds to TRBD1 (5 bases). Deletions cut 2 bases from V and 7 bases from J, with 12 bases between. The CDR3 is 14 residues long. Germline V gives CDR1 SGHTA, CDR2 FQGTGA. CDR3 region: CASSLFPGRNEQFF. The DNA for the CDR3 is TGTGCCAGCAGCTTATTTCCAGGGCGGAATGAGCAGTTCTTC.

The chain carries TRBV7-6 and TRBJ2-3; D is unclear. Germline V gene lookup returns CDR1 SGHVS and CDR2 FNYEAQ. V was clipped by 1 base and J by 3 bases, with 5 bases between them. CDR3 length: 13 amino acids. The CDR3, as DNA: TGTGCCAGCAGCTTAGTGTTGACAGATACGCAGTATTTT. Amino acids: CASSLVLTDTQYF.

The chain is built from TRBV28 and TRBJ2-7, with D possibly matching TRBD1 (5 bases). Germline V lookup: CDR1 MDHEN, CDR2 SYDVKM. This CDR3 has 13 residues. V was pared by 7 bases and J by 2 bases, with 12 bases between. The CDR3 DNA reads TGTGCCAGCACCTTGGACACCGCCTACGAGCAGTACTTC. This translates into CASTLDTAYEQYF.

This chain uses TRBV6-1 with TRBJ2-1, with a possible D match to TRBD2 (6 bases). CDR1 is MNHNS and CDR2 is SASEGT in the germline V gene. There are 15 residues in the CDR3. Trimming pared 4 bases from V and 5 bases from J, leaving 15 bases between. The CDR3 nucleotides read TGTGCCAGCAGTGCCCCCCGGGAGAACCACAATGAGCAGTTCTTC. This codes for CASSAPRENHNEQFF.

The gene calls are TRBV25-1 and TRBJ1-5; a possible D gene is TRBD1 (6 bases). Germline V lookup: CDR1 MGHDK, CDR2 SYGVNS. V was clipped by 3 bases and J by 4 bases, with 13 bases between them. CDR3 length: 15 amino acids. This CDR3 reads CASSDLQGGNQPQHF. CDR3 DNA: TGTGCCAGCAGTGACCTACAGGGAGGTAATCAGCCCCAGCATTTT. Full variable domain (rest looked up from reference TRBV25-1 and TRBJ1-5): EADIYQTPRYLVIGTGKKITLECSQTMGHDKMYWYQQDPGMELHLIHYSYGVNSTEKGDLSSESTVSRIRTEHFPLTLESARPSHTSQYLCASSDLQGGNQPQHFGDGTRLSIL.

This clone was seen a handful of times. The rearrangement uses TRBV12-5 and TRBJ1-1; D uncertain. Germline lookup yields CDR1 LGHNT and CDR2 FRNRAP. V lost 6 bases to trimming and J lost 6 bases, with 14 bases between them. This CDR3 is built from 13 residues. The DNA for the CDR3 is TGTGCTAGTGGAGACGGGGTTGCTTCTGAAGCTTTCTTT. Translation gives CASGDGVASEAFF.